The 6 T cell receptor beta chains in this list originate from one sample, sequenced in a study of cytomegalovirus exposure and HLA in healthy donors. The study ran its PCR with 60 Vbeta and 13 Jbeta primers. Repertoires were generated with immunoSEQ multiplex PCR, while TCRdb's copy carries only in-frame clones and drops some. Of 65,000 to 70,000 clones in the sample, approximately 81% are singletons; the top ten hold just under 7.5%. The sample comprised PBMCs. The receptors derive from a woman younger than 45 in good health and CMV-seropositive.

The chain joins TRBV9 to TRBJ2-1; 10 positions agree with TRBD2. The V gene end was trimmed by 0 bases and the J gene end by 3 bases; junction bases not matched to a gene: 0. Per the germline V gene, CDR1 is SGDLS and CDR2 is YYNGEE. The CDR3 consists of 15 residues. The CDR3 region has the DNA TGTGCCAGCAGCGTAGGACTAGCGGGCTACAATGAGCAGTTCTTC. Translated, it gives CASSVGLAGYNEQFF.

This clone has only a few counts. The chain couples TRBV5-1 to TRBJ2-7; 12 bases fit TRBD2. The CDR3 is made up of 15 amino acids. Trimming at V came to 5 bases and at J to 4 bases, leaving 7 bases not matched to a gene. Germline CDR1 and CDR2: SGHRS and YFSETQ. The CDR3 DNA reads TGCGCCAGCAGTTTTACTAGCGGGAGGCTTTACGAGCAGTACTTC. Translated, it gives CASSFTSGRLYEQYF.

V and J are TRBV19 and TRBJ1-5; D remains unclear. There are 13 residues in the CDR3. Germline assignment: CDR1 LNHDA and CDR2 SQIVND (reference sequence). The V end lost 5 bases, the J end lost 2 bases, and 7 bases lay between the germline ends. In nucleotides, the CDR3 is TGTGCCAGTAGTGACTCGGGCAATCAGCCCCAGCATTTT. Translated: CASSDSGNQPQHF.

This chain uses TRBV5-5 with TRBJ1-6; D is unclear. CDR1 is SGHKS and CDR2 is YYEKEE in the germline V gene (reference sequence). Between the trimmed V and J ends, which lost 1 base and 8 bases, there was a span of 7 bases. The CDR3 spans 13 residues. The DNA of the CDR3 is TGTGCCAGCAGCTTGCTAAGCCATTCACCCCTCCACTTT. Amino acids: CASSLLSHSPLHF.

V and J are TRBV6-1 and TRBJ1-4, with D perhaps TRBD1 (6 bases). Germline V gene sequence: CDR1 MNHNS, CDR2 SASEGT. V lost 0 bases and J lost 8, with 16 bases in between. This CDR3 comprises 16 residues. CDR3 in amino acids: CASSEALGRGNEKLFF. As DNA, the CDR3 is TGTGCCAGCAGTGAAGCGCTCGGCAGGGGAAACGAAAAACTGTTTTTT.

The chain uses TRBV13 and TRBJ2-7, with 7 nucleotides matching TRBD1. The V and J ends lost 3 bases and 3 bases, in that order; junction bases with no gene match: 5. CDR3 length: 14 residues. Germline V gene lookup returns CDR1 PRHDT and CDR2 FYEKMQ (reference sequence). The CDR3 DNA reads TGTGCCAGCAGCTTCAGGGGGTCAGACTACGAGCAGTACTTC. This sequence encodes CASSFRGSDYEQYF.